This T cell receptor (beta chain) was sequenced for a study of sequential checkpoint blockade in melanoma. Turning to the study itself: First-line arms were nivolumab then ipilimumab, or the reverse, randomized 1:1. After nivolumab or ipilimumab alone, about two dozen patients had week-13 rebiopsies.

TCRdb keeps only in-frame clones here, not all; method: immunoSEQ multiplex PCR. The table records fewer than 3,000 clones, roughly a quarter of them present only once. Comment on this clone: Its antigen remains unknown.

CDR3 length: 14 amino acids. Per germline, CDR1 LNHNV and CDR2 YYDKDF (reference sequence). Trimming took 0 bases from V and 6 from J, leaving 12 bases between them. The study, taken as a whole, reports: In arm A, pretreatment tumor clonality was associated with response.

Indicated treatment: randomized to nivolumab then ipilimumab (arm A) or the reverse (arm B). Patients had received no earlier DNA-damaging chemotherapy. The rearrangement uses TRBV15 and TRBJ2-7; the D is unclear. This clonotype was sampled from a human donor with melanoma. Material: tumor tissue (inferred from file names), obtained from a patient given nivolumab and ipilimumab in sequence. CDR3 DNA: TGTGCCACCAGCAGAGATCGGGCAGCCACCGAGCAGTACTTC. Amino acid sequence: CATSRDRAATEQYF.